This passage covers 19 T cell receptor beta chains from one sample sequenced in a study of identical twins. TCRdb re-called the 5' RACE reads with MiXCR, one entry per CDR3 protein. Altogether a few hundred thousand distinct CDR3 sequences are present, 13% to 15% being singletons, with the ten largest covering about 0.4%. These same records also appear under a second study, on yellow fever vaccine responses in identical twins.

Sample: CD4+ T cells sorted from blood. These receptors all come from a woman between 18 and 30 years old in good health.

The chain recombines TRBV29-1 with TRBJ2-1; D not certain. V was cut by 3 bases and J by 2 bases, with 8 bases left in between. Per the germline V gene, CDR1 is SQVTM and CDR2 is ANQGSEA. The CDR3 has 13 amino acids. The chain's CDR3 is CSVDLFPYNEQFF. The CDR3 DNA reads as TGCAGCGTTGATCTCTTTCCCTACAATGAGCAGTTCTTC.

The chain employs TRBV29-1 and TRBJ1-1; D uncertain. The CDR3 contains 10 residues. The germline CDR1 and CDR2 sequences are SQVTM and ANQGSEA. Trimming took 4 bases from V and 7 from J, leaving 7 bases between them. Here the CDR3 DNA reads TGCAGCGTTGGTCCGTATGAAGCTTTCTTT. Translating it yields CSVGPYEAFF.

There are a few counts of this clonotype. The chain links TRBV7-9 to TRBJ1-6, with TRBD1 as a possible D gene (6 bases). CDR1 is SEHNR and CDR2 is FQNEAQ in the germline V gene (reference sequence). CDR3 length equals 17 residues. V shed 0 bases and J shed 8 bases, with 17 bases lying between them. The CDR3: CASSLATGSTAHSPLHF. The CDR3 nucleotides read TGTGCCAGCAGCTTAGCCACAGGGAGCACAGCCCATTCACCCCTCCACTTT.

The rearrangement uses TRBV6-1 and TRBJ2-3, with a possible D match to TRBD1 (6 bases). Germline V lookup: CDR1 MNHNS, CDR2 SASEGT. The CDR3 spans 16 residues. V was cut by 8 bases and J by 4 bases, with 22 bases left in between. In DNA, the CDR3 is TGTGCCAGCCGAGCGTCAACAGGGCAGTTGGCAGATACGCAGTATTTT. Residues: CASRASTGQLADTQYF.

At least ten counts were recorded for this clonotype. The rearrangement uses TRBV3-1 and TRBJ1-6; 12 bases line up with TRBD1. Per the germline V gene, CDR1 is LGHDT and CDR2 is YNNKEL (reference sequence). V shed 5 bases and J 13 bases; nucleotides not matched to a gene: 3. This CDR3 is built from 13 residues. The CDR3 bases are TGTGCCAGCAGCGGGACAGGGGGCGATCCCCTCCACTTT. Translated: CASSGTGGDPLHF.

This chain links TRBV4-1 with TRBJ1-5; no definite D call. The CDR3 is made up of 14 amino acids. V was pared by 6 bases and J by 0 bases, with 9 bases between. Per germline, CDR1 MGHRA and CDR2 YSYEKL. DNA of the CDR3: TGCGCCAGCAGTCAGGAGACTAGCAATCAGCCCCAGCATTTT. Encoded protein: CASSQETSNQPQHF.

The gene calls are TRBV6-1 and TRBJ2-1; maybe TRBD2 (5 bases). This CDR3 is built from 13 residues. Germline V lookup: CDR1 MNHNS, CDR2 SASEGT. Trimming took off 4 bases at V and 9 bases at J, with 13 bases between the two ends. CDR3 protein: CASSGWTGGEQFF. The CDR3 region has the DNA TGTGCCAGCAGTGGGTGGACTGGAGGTGAGCAGTTCTTC.

V usage is TRBV21-1 and J usage is TRBJ1-5. TRBV21-1 is a pseudogene locus. The CDR3 totals 16 residues. In DNA, the CDR3 is TGTGCCAGCAGCAAAGTTAAGAGAGGTAGCAATCAGCCCCAGCATTTT. This sequence encodes CASSKVKRGSNQPQHF.

The rearrangement links TRBV6-1 to TRBJ2-1; D gene ambiguous. The V and J ends lost 6 bases and 10 bases respectively, with 16 bases between them. The V gene's germline CDR1 is MNHNS and CDR2 SASEGT. The CDR3 spans 13 residues. The CDR3 loop is CASSPLRVGEQFF. CDR3 DNA: TGTGCCAGCAGCCCCCTTAGAGTGGGGGAGCAGTTCTTC.

This clonotype has only a few counts. This chain connects TRBV7-9 to TRBJ2-4, with D possibly matching TRBD2 (5 bases). CDR3 length: 14 amino acids. Trimming took off 1 base at V and 7 bases at J, with 11 bases between the two ends. Germline values: CDR1 SEHNR, CDR2 FQNEAQ (reference sequence). CDR3 residues: CASSLGGGINIQYF. DNA of the CDR3: TGTGCCAGCAGCTTAGGCGGAGGAATTAACATTCAGTACTTC.

V usage is TRBV10-3 and J usage is TRBJ1-1, with TRBD1 identical over 10 bases. Germline trimming cut 6 bases from V and 5 bases from J; bases unmatched to any gene: 9. Germline values: CDR1 ENHRY, CDR2 SYGVKD. The CDR3 runs to 15 residues. Here the CDR3 reads CAIRETGGLGTEAFF. The CDR3, as DNA: TGTGCCATCAGAGAGACAGGGGGCTTAGGAACTGAAGCTTTCTTT.

This clonotype came up a few times. The chain recombines TRBV5-1 with TRBJ2-6; no reliable D call. V was cut by 4 bases and J by 0 bases, with 14 bases left in between. This CDR3 is 17 amino acids long. Germline assignment: CDR1 SGHRS and CDR2 YFSETQ. DNA of the CDR3: TGCGCCAGCAGCGATATAGGGCAGTCCTCTGGGGCCAACGTCCTGACTTTC. Its translation is CASSDIGQSSGANVLTF. The full variable domain, with the rest looked up from reference TRBV5-1 and TRBJ2-6, is KAGVTQTPRYLIKTRGQQVTLSCSPISGHRSVSWYQQTPGQGLQFLFEYFSETQRNKGNFPGRFSGRQFSNSRSEMNVSTLELGDSALYLCASSDIGQSSGANVLTFGAGSRLTVL.

This clonotype occurred many times. This chain uses TRBV15 with TRBJ2-5, with a weak D call TRBD1 (6 bases). The CDR3 extends over 14 amino acids. Trimming left V 2 bases short and J 5 bases short, with 12 bases between. The V gene's germline CDR1 is LNHNV and CDR2 YYDKDF (reference sequence). The CDR3 sequence: CATSRNTGSETQYF. As DNA, the CDR3 is TGTGCCACCAGCAGAAACACAGGGAGCGAGACCCAGTACTTC.

This sequence joins TRBV2 and TRBJ2-5; maybe TRBD1 (5 bases). This CDR3 region has 14 residues. The V gene lost 5 bases and the J gene lost 5 bases, with 15 bases spanning the gap. The germline V gene encodes CDR1 SNHLY and CDR2 FYNNEI. The CDR3 is CASSSFRGGETQYF. In nucleotides, the CDR3 is TGTGCCAGCAGTTCTTTTAGGGGTGGGGAGACCCAGTACTTC.

This sequence joins TRBV11-2 and TRBJ2-1; a weak D match, TRBD2 (5 bases). V was shortened by 1 base and J by 14 bases, with 18 bases between the two germline ends. Germline assignment: CDR1 SGHAT and CDR2 FQNNGV. This CDR3 has 14 amino acids. CDR3 nucleotide sequence: TGTGCCAGCAGCTTAGCAGTGAGGGAGACATTTGAGTTCTTC. As protein: CASSLAVRETFEFF.

V gene TRBV3-1 combines with J gene TRBJ2-1; D possibly corresponds to TRBD2 (5 bases). Between the trimmed V and J ends, which lost 0 bases and 2 bases, there was a span of 11 bases. This CDR3 has 16 amino acids. Per the germline V gene, CDR1 is LGHDT and CDR2 is YNNKEL (reference sequence). The CDR3 spells CASSQDGGYAYNEQFF. DNA for the CDR3: TGTGCCAGCAGCCAAGATGGCGGGTACGCCTACAATGAGCAGTTCTTC.

This clonotype was recorded many times. The V call is TRBV12-3 or TRBV12-4, the J call TRBJ1-5; 8 nucleotides match TRBD1. CDR3 length: 15 residues. V shed 2 bases, J shed 7 bases, and the junction held 7 bases outside the gene matches. CDR3 in amino acids: CASSLLDRVFQPQHF. The CDR3, as DNA: TGTGCCAGCAGTTTACTGGACAGGGTATTCCAGCCCCAGCATTTT.

This clonotype was found a few times. V and J are TRBV20-1 and TRBJ1-3; D not certain. The germline V and J ends were trimmed by 3 bases and 0 bases, with 18 bases remaining between them. The CDR3 totals 17 residues. Germline V gene data show CDR1 as DFQATT and CDR2 as SNEGSKA (reference sequence). This CDR3 is CSASQRYTTLSGNTIYF. For the CDR3, the DNA is TGCAGTGCTAGTCAGCGTTATACGACCCTCTCTGGAAACACCATATATTTT.

The chain uses TRBV24-1 and TRBJ1-1; 11 bases align to TRBD1. This CDR3 comprises 14 residues. V lost 5 bases to trimming and J lost 4 bases; unmatched junction nucleotides: 2. Germline CDR1 and CDR2: KGHDR and SFDVKD. For the CDR3, the DNA is TGTGCCACCAGTGGCGGGACAGGGGGCACTGAAGCTTTCTTT. Translation: CATSGGTGGTEAFF.